The 25 T cell receptor beta chains in this list originate from one sample, sequenced in a study of Ad26.COV2.S vaccination and SARS-CoV-2 variants. Described treatment: roughly 19 received Ad26.COV2.S at low or high dose, single or two shots; five or six received placebo; per-sample allocation not given. Material that was analyzed had been drawn on day 63 after the first vaccine or placebo injection. The repertoire was sequenced with immunoSEQ multiplex PCR; TCRdb's copy has only in-frame clones and lacks some. The sample has 350,000 to 550,000 clones; 80% to 90% are singletons. The input for sequencing was peripheral blood, taken in a trial of Ad26.COV2.S vaccine versus placebo. These receptors were obtained from a person between 18 and 65 years old who received the Ad26.COV2.S COVID-19 vaccine or a placebo.

The gene calls are TRBV5-4 and TRBJ1-1; D is unclear. CDR1 is SGHNT and CDR2 is YYREEE in the germline V gene (reference sequence). There are 13 residues in the CDR3. The V gene lost 0 bases and the J gene lost 2 bases, with 5 bases spanning the gap. CDR3 DNA: TGTGCCAGCAGCTTGGACGTAAACACTGAAGCTTTCTTT. The encoded protein is CASSLDVNTEAFF.

The chain links TRBV24-1 to TRBJ1-5; D not resolved. The CDR3 spans 14 residues. Germline CDR1 reads KGHDR; CDR2 reads SFDVKD. V lost 5 bases and J 3 bases, leaving 10 bases between the germline ends. Here the CDR3 reads CATSVAGNNQPQHF. CDR3 nucleotides: TGTGCCACCAGTGTCGCGGGGAACAATCAGCCCCAGCATTTT.

The J gene is TRBJ2-1, the V gene TRBV11-3, with D hard to call. V lost 1 base, J lost 4 bases, and 8 bases lay in between. Germline V CDR1 and CDR2: SGHNT, YENEEA. The CDR3 length is 14 residues. The CDR3 region is CASSLAGFYNEQFF. The DNA for the CDR3 is TGTGCCAGCAGCTTAGCTGGGTTTTACAATGAGCAGTTCTTC.

The J gene is TRBJ1-6, the V gene TRBV5-1; D is possibly TRBD1 (6 bases). The CDR3 sequence is 15 residues long. Trimming took 4 bases from V and 9 from J, leaving 17 bases between them. Germline V lookup: CDR1 SGHRS, CDR2 YFSETQ. As DNA, the CDR3 is TGCGCCAGCAGCCAATCACCAGGGGCCACTTCACCCCTCCACTTT. This sequence encodes CASSQSPGATSPLHF. The full variable domain, rest sourced from reference TRBV5-1 and TRBJ1-6, is KAGVTQTPRYLIKTRGQQVTLSCSPISGHRSVSWYQQTPGQGLQFLFEYFSETQRNKGNFPGRFSGRQFSNSRSEMNVSTLELGDSALYLCASSQSPGATSPLHFGNGTRLTVT.

This sequence joins TRBV15 and TRBJ1-1; no definite D call. This CDR3 has 16 residues. Trimming pared 6 bases from V and 2 bases from J, leaving 19 bases between. Germline V gene sequence: CDR1 LNHNV, CDR2 YYDKDF (reference sequence). The CDR3 is CATRLTTMIPNTEAFF. In DNA form, the CDR3 reads TGTGCCACCAGGTTGACGACAATGATCCCAAACACTGAAGCTTTCTTT.

V gene TRBV18 combines with J gene TRBJ2-2; D ambiguous. CDR3 length equals 13 residues. The V end lost 1 base, the J end lost 10 bases, and 10 bases lay between the germline ends. Germline V CDR1 and CDR2: KGHSH, LQKENI. CDR3 nucleotides: TGTGCCAGCTCACCACTTGAGGCCGCGGAGCTGTTTTTT. Protein product: CASSPLEAAELFF. Looking up the rest from reference TRBV18 and TRBJ2-2 gives the full variable domain: NAGVMQNPRHLVRRRGQEARLRCSPMKGHSHVYWYRQLPEEGLKFMVYLQKENIIDESGMPKERFSAEFPKEGPSILRIQQVVRGDSAAYFCASSPLEAAELFFGEGSRLTVL.

The chain links TRBV28 to TRBJ2-1; TRBD2 might be the D (6 bases). The CDR3 runs 15 residues. The V end was cut by 1 base, the J end by 7 bases, with 14 bases between. The V gene's germline CDR1 is MDHEN and CDR2 SYDVKM. CDR3 loop: CASSLSRGGINEQFF. The CDR3 DNA sequence: TGTGCCAGCAGTTTATCGAGGGGAGGAATAAATGAGCAGTTCTTC. Complete variable domain (other parts from reference TRBV28 and TRBJ2-1): DVKVTQSSRYLVKRTGEKVFLECVQDMDHENMFWYRQDPGLGLRLIYFSYDVKMKEKGDIPEGYSVSREKKERFSLILESASTNQTSMYLCASSLSRGGINEQFFGPGTRLTVL.

The chain is built from TRBV15 and TRBJ2-2; D is ambiguous. The CDR3 contains 15 residues. Germline CDR1 and CDR2: LNHNV and YYDKDF (reference sequence). Between the trimmed V and J ends, which lost 8 bases and 0 bases, there was a span of 13 bases. This chain's CDR3 is CATATFPANTGELFF. CDR3 in DNA: TGTGCCACCGCCACCTTCCCAGCGAACACCGGGGAGCTGTTTTTT. Variable domain in full (rest from reference TRBV15 and TRBJ2-2): DAMVIQNPRYQVTQFGKPVTLSCSQTLNHNVMYWYQQKSSQAPKLLFHYYDKDFNNEADTPDNFQSRRPNTSFCFLDIRSPGLGDTAMYLCATATFPANTGELFFGEGSRLTVL.

The rearrangement joins TRBV6-1 to TRBJ2-7; 7 bases line up with TRBD2. CDR3 length: 14 residues. Germline assignment: CDR1 MNHNS and CDR2 SASEGT. Trimming cost V 0 bases and J 3 bases; bases outside gene matches: 2. The CDR3 sequence is CASSEAWGGYEQYF. The CDR3 coding sequence is TGTGCCAGCAGTGAAGCTTGGGGGGGCTACGAGCAGTACTTC.

The V call is TRBV15, the J call TRBJ1-5; tentatively, D is TRBD1 (5 bases). This CDR3 comprises 17 residues. Germline CDR1 LNHNV, CDR2 YYDKDF (reference sequence). V shed 0 bases and J shed 4 bases, with 16 bases lying between them. In DNA form, the CDR3 reads TGTGCCACCAGCAGAGAACCGCGGACAACGATTAATCAGCCCCAGCATTTT. Its translation is CATSREPRTTINQPQHF.

This clone has only one observation. V and J are TRBV19 and TRBJ1-4; tentative D call: TRBD1 (5 bases). The germline V and J ends were trimmed by 9 bases and 4 bases, with 27 bases remaining between them. There are 18 residues in the CDR3. Germline values: CDR1 LNHDA, CDR2 SQIVND (reference sequence). DNA for the CDR3: TGTGCCAGCACCACCGGGACTCCAGGCTGGGGAGATAATGAAAAACTGTTTTTT. It specifies CASTTGTPGWGDNEKLFF. Full variable domain (missing parts from reference TRBV19 and TRBJ1-4): DGGITQSPKYLFRKEGQNVTLSCEQNLNHDAMYWYRQDPGQGLRLIYYSQIVNDFQKGDIAEGYSVSREKKESFPLTVTSAQKNPTAFYLCASTTGTPGWGDNEKLFFGSGTQLSVL.

The chain combines TRBV2 with TRBJ1-2; D is unclear. The V gene's germline CDR1 is SNHLY and CDR2 FYNNEI. The V gene lost 3 bases and the J gene lost 5 bases, with 7 bases spanning the gap. This CDR3 has 12 residues. DNA of the CDR3: TGTGCCAGCAGTGAGCCAGCTTATGGCTACACCTTC. Translating gives CASSEPAYGYTF.

This sequence joins TRBV24-1 and TRBJ1-1; 7 bases fit TRBD1. Germline values: CDR1 KGHDR, CDR2 SFDVKD. The junction had 6 bases not matched to a gene; V was cut back by 4 bases and J by 8 bases. The CDR3 covers 13 residues. CDR3 DNA sequence: TGTGCCACCAGTGACCCTAGACAGGGAGAAGCTTTCTTT. Its protein is CATSDPRQGEAFF.

The DNA of the CDR3 is TGTGCCAGCAGCTTAGCGGTCACCGGGGAGCTGTTTTTT. This translates into CASSLAVTGELFF. The gene calls are TRBV11-3 and TRBJ2-2; D is uncertain. Trimming took 1 base from V and 4 from J, leaving 4 bases between them. The CDR3 runs to 13 residues. Germline V gene sequence: CDR1 SGHNT, CDR2 YENEEA. Filled out from reference TRBV11-3 and TRBJ2-2, the complete variable domain reads EAGVVQSPRYKIIEKKQPVAFWCNPISGHNTLYWYLQNLGQGPELLIRYENEEAVDDSQLPKDRFSAERLKGVDSTLKIQPAELGDSAVYLCASSLAVTGELFFGEGSRLTVL.

This chain joins TRBV27 and TRBJ1-2, with 8 bases lining up with TRBD1. V lost 5 bases to trimming and J lost 8 bases; unmatched junction nucleotides: 10. In germline, CDR1 is MNHEY, CDR2 SMNVEV (reference sequence). The CDR3 spans 14 residues. The CDR3 loop reads CASSPGTGLGGYTF. The CDR3 DNA sequence: TGTGCCAGCAGTCCGGGGACAGGCTTGGGAGGCTACACCTTC.

The chain carries TRBV28 and TRBJ1-1; weak D call: TRBD1 (5 bases). Trimming shortened V by 5 bases and J by 4 bases, and 14 bases separated the two germline ends. Germline V gene lookup returns CDR1 MDHEN and CDR2 SYDVKM. The CDR3 consists of 14 residues. CDR3 sequence reads: CASSLGDRFTEAFF. CDR3 bases: TGTGCCAGCAGTCTAGGGGATAGGTTCACTGAAGCTTTCTTT.

This clone was observed a single time. The chain combines TRBV28 with TRBJ1-5, with D hard to call. This CDR3 spans 17 amino acids. V lost 6 bases and J 4 bases, leaving 22 bases between the germline ends. CDR1 is MDHEN and CDR2 is SYDVKM in the germline V gene. CDR3 region: CASSRALVSQHNQPQHF. The CDR3 coding sequence is TGTGCCAGCAGCCGAGCCCTAGTTTCCCAACATAATCAGCCCCAGCATTTT.

This clone came up a few times. V is TRBV2 and J is TRBJ1-6; 9 bases match TRBD1. Germline trimming cut 6 bases from V and 8 bases from J; bases unmatched to any gene: 2. The CDR3 consists of 13 residues. Per germline, CDR1 SNHLY and CDR2 FYNNEI. Written as DNA, the CDR3 is TGTGCCAGCAGGACAGGGGGGCATTCACCCCTCCACTTT. It yields the protein CASRTGGHSPLHF.

This chain joins TRBV6-4 and TRBJ2-1, with 7 bases identical to TRBD2. J lost 2 bases, V lost 4 bases, and 8 bases had no gene match. Germline lookup yields CDR1 MRHNA and CDR2 SNTAGT. The CDR3 is 16 amino acids. The CDR3: CASSAHSGRPYNEQFF. The DNA of the CDR3 is TGTGCCAGCAGTGCCCACTCCGGGAGGCCCTACAATGAGCAGTTCTTC.

There are a few counts of this clone. V and J are TRBV30 and TRBJ1-2; no clear D. The CDR3 runs to 14 residues. V shed 8 bases and J shed 3 bases, with 19 bases lying between them. The germline gives CDR1 GTSNPN, CDR2 SVGIG (reference sequence). The CDR3 DNA follows: TGTGCCGGGAAAGCAGGCCAGGCGTACTATGGCTACACCTTC. Protein sequence: CAGKAGQAYYGYTF.

This rearrangement joins TRBV13 to TRBJ2-3, with 8 bases that match TRBD2. Trimming cost V 2 bases and J 7 bases; bases outside gene matches: 17. CDR1 PRHDT and CDR2 FYEKMQ come from the germline V gene (reference sequence). The CDR3 runs to 18 residues. This chain's CDR3 is CASSLRVLAGGPVYTQYF. DNA for the CDR3: TGTGCCAGCAGCTTACGAGTGTTGGCGGGGGGCCCCGTGTATACGCAGTATTTT.

This clone was recorded once. This chain joins TRBV28 and TRBJ2-1; TRBD2 is a possible D gene (5 bases). Trimming left V 2 bases short and J 3 bases short, with 11 bases between. The CDR3 loop spans 15 amino acids. Per the germline V gene, CDR1 is MDHEN and CDR2 is SYDVKM. This chain's CDR3 is CASSLERPVYNEQFF. The CDR3 nucleotides are TGTGCCAGCAGTTTAGAGCGGCCCGTCTACAATGAGCAGTTCTTC.

The gene calls are TRBV19 and TRBJ2-4; 7 bases line up with TRBD2. With V trimmed by 1 base and J by 0 bases, 12 bases remained unmatched. Germline values: CDR1 LNHDA, CDR2 SQIVND (reference sequence). This CDR3 has 19 residues. For the CDR3, the DNA is TGTGCCAGTAGTATAGGGAACAGAGGAGCGGGGATAGCCAAAAACATTCAGTACTTC. Translating it yields CASSIGNRGAGIAKNIQYF.

The chain is built from TRBV7-9 and TRBJ2-5; TRBD2 might be the D (6 bases). V was clipped by 6 bases and J by 2 bases, with 13 bases between them. Looked up from germline, CDR1 is SEHNR and CDR2 is FQNEAQ (reference sequence). The CDR3 sequence is 14 residues long. The CDR3 sequence is CASRTGRGQETQYF. The CDR3, as DNA: TGTGCCAGCAGGACCGGGAGAGGGCAAGAGACCCAGTACTTC.

V gene TRBV5-1 combines with J gene TRBJ1-2, with 8 nucleotides matching TRBD1. Germline CDR1 SGHRS, CDR2 YFSETQ. This CDR3 comprises 14 residues. J gave up 6 bases and V 4 bases, and 8 bases lay outside the gene matches. For the CDR3, the DNA is TGCGCCAGCAGCATGGACAGGGAGTGGGATGGCTACACCTTC. This codes for CASSMDREWDGYTF.